This record concerns one T cell receptor beta chain sequence. Its cognate antigen is unknown. A universal primer site came from template switching; cDNA carried unique molecular identifiers. TCRdb processed the 5' RACE reads anew with MiXCR; each CDR3 protein has one entry. The repertoire consists of under 1 million distinct CDR3 sequences, with roughly an eighth occurring once and the leading ten covering around 1.6%. The sample belongs to a study of identical twins. Regarding the study as a whole: Donors were not followed over many years; analysis was cross-sectional. An excess of low generation probability was shown by twin-shared out-of-frame alpha sequences. Monozygotic twin pairs showed more out-of-frame TCR alpha sharing than models estimated.

The germline V gene has CDR1 KGHSH and CDR2 LQKENI. CDR3 length equals 17 residues. The V gene end was trimmed by 2 bases and the J gene end by 5 bases; junction bases not matched to a gene: 13. These sequences were also reported in another study, on yellow fever vaccine responses in identical twins.

Material for sequencing was PBMCs. This TCR was recovered from a woman aged 18-29 years in good health. This chain connects TRBV18 to TRBJ2-7; 9 bases match TRBD1. The DNA of the CDR3 is TGTGCCAGCTCACCATCCGTCCCCGGGACAGGGTTTGACGAGCAGTACGTC. This encodes CASSPSVPGTGFDEQYV.